One sample yielded the 17 T cell receptor beta chains listed below, sequenced in a study of Ad26.COV2.S vaccination and SARS-CoV-2 variants. As to treatment: around 19 received Ad26.COV2.S at low or high dose, single or two shots; roughly five received placebo; per-sample allocation not given. The samples were gathered on day 63 after the first injection of vaccine or placebo. Measured with immunoSEQ multiplex PCR; TCRdb has only the in-frame clones, and not every one. The table has 250,000 to 300,000 clones, more than 70% seen once; the top ten hold around 3.5%. The specimen comprised peripheral blood, sampled in a trial of Ad26.COV2.S vaccine versus placebo. The receptors originated from a person aged 18-65 years who received the Ad26.COV2.S COVID-19 vaccine or a placebo.

The V and J genes are TRBV27 and TRBJ2-5; 7 bases align to TRBD1. The germline CDR1 and CDR2 sequences are MNHEY and SMNVEV (reference sequence). V was pared by 5 bases and J by 2 bases, with 8 bases of the junction left unmatched. The length of the CDR3 is 15 residues. In nucleotides, the CDR3 is TGTGCCAGCAGTATGACAGGGACGATTCAAGAGACCCAGTACTTC. The encoded protein is CASSMTGTIQETQYF.

The table lists this clone with a count of one. The chain couples TRBV6-1 to TRBJ1-1; the D is unclear. The V gene's germline CDR1 is MNHNS and CDR2 SASEGT. V was clipped by 1 base and J by 1 base, with 10 bases between them. The CDR3 contains 15 residues. The CDR3 reads CASSEGGGWNTEAFF. CDR3 DNA sequence: TGTGCCAGCAGTGAAGGGGGAGGGTGGAACACTGAAGCTTTCTTT.

V and J are TRBV29-1 and TRBJ2-3; the D is unclear. The germline V gene encodes CDR1 SQVTM and CDR2 ANQGSEA. This CDR3 has 13 amino acids. The V end lost 7 bases, the J end lost 4 bases, and 15 bases lay between the germline ends. The CDR3 DNA sequence: TGCAGCGCCAGGCTACTACCTTCAGATACGCAGTATTTT. The encoded protein is CSARLLPSDTQYF.

In its sample, this clone was seen once. The rearrangement joins TRBV5-5 to TRBJ2-1, with D perhaps assigned TRBD1 or TRBD2 (5 bases each). The germline V and J ends were trimmed by 4 bases and 8 bases, with 19 bases remaining between them. This CDR3 spans 15 amino acids. Germline CDR1 reads SGHKS; CDR2 reads YYEKEE (reference sequence). The CDR3 sequence is CASSVPRGRSDEQFF. CDR3 DNA sequence: TGTGCCAGCAGCGTACCCCGGGGACGTAGCGATGAGCAGTTCTTC.

This rearrangement joins TRBV3-1 (or the pseudogene TRBV3-2) to TRBJ2-3; TRBD2 agrees at 13 bases. The trim removed 1 base at V and 7 bases at J, leaving 8 bases unmatched. The CDR3 covers 17 residues. Germline V CDR1 and CDR2: LGHDT, YNNKEL (reference sequence). CDR3 residues: CASSQVGELAGGNTQYF. The CDR3 coding sequence is TGTGCCAGCAGCCAAGTTGGTGAACTAGCGGGAGGGAATACGCAGTATTTT.

The chain uses TRBV19 and TRBJ2-3; D is possibly TRBD2 (6 bases). The germline V and J ends were trimmed by 1 base and 3 bases, with 14 bases remaining between them. The CDR3 is 16 amino acids. Per the germline V gene, CDR1 is LNHDA and CDR2 is SQIVND (reference sequence). The CDR3 coding sequence is TGTGCCAGTAGTATAGGTGCGGGGTGGGAAACAGATACGCAGTATTTT. Protein product: CASSIGAGWETDTQYF.

The rearrangement uses TRBV18 and TRBJ1-1; D is undetermined. The CDR3 totals 15 residues. V gave up 8 bases and J gave up 3 bases, with 19 bases separating them. Germline assignment: CDR1 KGHSH and CDR2 LQKENI. The CDR3 DNA reads TGTGCCAGCCTAGCTCGGGGAACCGCGGACACTGAAGCTTTCTTT. It translates to CASLARGTADTEAFF.

V is TRBV5-1 and J is TRBJ2-1, with a possible D match to TRBD2 (6 bases). The length of the CDR3 is 17 residues. The germline V gene encodes CDR1 SGHRS and CDR2 YFSETQ. V was shortened by 4 bases and J by 1 base, with 18 bases between the two germline ends. The CDR3 sequence is CASSPLFRSGSYNEQFF. CDR3 DNA sequence: TGCGCCAGCAGCCCACTCTTTAGGAGCGGGTCCTACAATGAGCAGTTCTTC.

The chain combines TRBV6-2 or TRBV6-3 with TRBJ2-7; TRBD1 matches at 9 bases. This CDR3 is built from 15 residues. With 2 bases clipped from V and 3 bases from J, the junction kept 5 bases outside the gene matches. In germline, CDR1 is MNHEY, CDR2 SVGEGT. The CDR3 DNA sequence: TGTGCCAGCAGTTACCGGGGGACAGGGTACTACGAGCAGTACTTC. Its protein is CASSYRGTGYYEQYF.

The chain recombines TRBV6-6 with TRBJ2-3; D is unresolved. Trimming cost V 7 bases and J 6 bases, with 11 bases left between them. The CDR3 consists of 12 residues. The germline V gene has CDR1 MNHNY and CDR2 SVGAGI (reference sequence). The CDR3 nucleotides read TGTGCCAGCACTGGAGCTTGGGATACGCAGTATTTT. As protein: CASTGAWDTQYF.

This chain joins TRBV5-4 and TRBJ1-1, with TRBD1 as a possible D gene (6 bases). The CDR3 is 14 amino acids. Trimming removed 3 bases from V and 7 bases from J, with 16 bases in between. Germline V gene sequence: CDR1 SGHNT, CDR2 YYREEE (reference sequence). This CDR3 is CASSWSRVGGEAFF. The CDR3 region has the DNA TGTGCCAGCAGCTGGTCCAGGGTAGGGGGTGAAGCTTTCTTT.

CDR3 in amino acids: CASRSSGRSLGELFF. The CDR3 DNA is TGTGCCAGCAGATCTAGCGGGAGAAGTCTAGGGGAGCTGTTTTTT. This chain joins TRBV27 and TRBJ2-2, with TRBD2 matching over 10 bases. The CDR3 contains 15 residues. V shed 6 bases and J 8 bases; nucleotides not matched to a gene: 9. Germline loops: CDR1 MNHEY, CDR2 SMNVEV (reference sequence).

V is TRBV21-1 and J is TRBJ1-5; the DNA was not used to check the table's D call, TRBD1. TRBV21-1 is a pseudogene. The CDR3 contains 15 residues. Here the CDR3 reads CASSKEGDSNQPQHF. The CDR3, as DNA: TGTGCCAGCAGCAAAGAAGGGGATAGCAATCAGCCCCAGCATTTT.

This chain uses TRBV7-8 with TRBJ2-3; D is unclear. The length of the CDR3 is 16 residues. Per germline, CDR1 SGHVS and CDR2 FQNEAQ. The V gene lost 6 bases and the J gene lost 2 bases, with 18 bases spanning the gap. The DNA for the CDR3 is TGTGCCAGCAGTGGAGCGCGTAGTGTATCCACAGATACGCAGTATTTT. Amino acids: CASSGARSVSTDTQYF.

The rearrangement links TRBV2 to TRBJ2-1; D may be TRBD2 (5 bases). This CDR3 spans 15 amino acids. V shed 3 bases and J shed 1 base, with 10 bases lying between them. Germline V gives CDR1 SNHLY, CDR2 FYNNEI. The CDR3, as DNA: TGTGCCAGCAGTGAGGATCGGGGTTCCTACAATGAGCAGTTCTTC. Amino acid sequence: CASSEDRGSYNEQFF.

The genes are TRBV4-2 and TRBJ2-7; 9 bases map to TRBD2. CDR3 length equals 15 residues. The germline CDR1 and CDR2 sequences are LGHNA and YNFKEQ. V lost 0 bases to trimming and J lost 4 bases; unmatched junction nucleotides: 4. CDR3 sequence (DNA): TGTGCCAGCAGCCAAGAGCGGGAGGGTTTGTACGAGCAGTACTTC. Translation: CASSQEREGLYEQYF.

The chain joins TRBV19 to TRBJ2-1, with TRBD2 matching over 13 bases. There are 17 residues in the CDR3. From germline, CDR1 is LNHDA and CDR2 SQIVND (reference sequence). Trimming cost V 0 bases and J 8 bases; bases outside gene matches: 7. The CDR3 region is CASSIDGTSGVLDEQFF. The CDR3 DNA reads as TGTGCCAGTAGTATAGATGGGACTAGCGGGGTATTGGATGAGCAGTTCTTC. The full variable domain, with the rest looked up from reference TRBV19 and TRBJ2-1, is DGGITQSPKYLFRKEGQNVTLSCEQNLNHDAMYWYRQDPGQGLRLIYYSQIVNDFQKGDIAEGYSVSREKKESFPLTVTSAQKNPTAFYLCASSIDGTSGVLDEQFFGPGTRLTVL.